One and the same sample provided the 15 T cell receptor beta chains below, sequenced in a study of blood T cell repertoires in COVID-19. Libraries were prepared by immunoSEQ multiplex PCR; TCRdb keeps only in-frame clonotypes and omits some of them. The profile shows fewer than 150,000 clones, approximately 87% of them singletons. Sample: peripheral blood. Every receptor here comes from a man between 65 and 79 years old who had recovered from COVID-19.

The rearrangement uses TRBV21-1 and TRBJ2-7; the DNA was not compared with TRBD1, the D call given in the table. TRBV21-1 is marked as a pseudogene. CDR3 length equals 15 residues. The CDR3 DNA reads as TGTGCCAGCTCCCAAAAAGGCCAGGGCTTCAACGAGCAGTACTTC. Encoded protein: CASSQKGQGFNEQYF.

This clone came up once. The chain has TRBV7-9 and TRBJ2-3; 8 bases are shared with TRBD1. Trimming removed 10 bases from V and 6 bases from J; junction bases left unmatched: 12. Germline V CDR1 and CDR2: SEHNR, FQNEAQ (reference sequence). This CDR3 comprises 14 residues. CDR3 sequence: CATSRDRPLDTQYF. The CDR3, as DNA: TGTGCCACCTCGAGGGACAGGCCCCTGGATACGCAGTATTTT.

The genes are TRBV7-9 and TRBJ2-5; 7 bases match TRBD1. The CDR3 contains 12 residues. Germline V gives CDR1 SEHNR, CDR2 FQNEAQ (reference sequence). Trimming at V came to 5 bases and at J to 12 bases, leaving 9 bases not matched to a gene. The CDR3 loop reads CASSLSSQGEYF. The CDR3 region has the DNA TGTGCCAGCAGCCTTTCCTCGCAGGGGGAGTACTTC. Combining the CDR3 with reference TRBV7-9 and TRBJ2-5 gives the whole variable domain DTGVSQNPRHKITKRGQNVTFRCDPISEHNRLYWYRQTLGQGPEFLTYFQNEAQLEKSRLLSDRFSAERPKGSFSTLEIQRTEQGDSAMYLCASSLSSQGEYFGPGTRLLVL.

This clone was counted a few times. This rearrangement joins TRBV21-1 to TRBJ1-2; the D call in the table, TRBD1, was not verified against the DNA. TRBV21-1 is an annotated pseudogene. This CDR3 is built from 18 residues. This CDR3 is CASSTTFRLRDREDGYTF. The CDR3 DNA follows: TGTGCCAGCAGCACGACATTTCGGCTCCGGGACAGGGAGGATGGCTACACCTTC.

This chain links TRBV5-1 with TRBJ2-5; D uncertain. This CDR3 region has 12 residues. The V end was cut by 2 bases, the J end by 5 bases, with 7 bases between. Germline V gene sequence: CDR1 SGHRS, CDR2 YFSETQ. This CDR3 is CASSFPRETQYF. The DNA for the CDR3 is TGCGCCAGCAGCTTCCCTCGTGAGACCCAGTACTTC.

CDR3 in amino acids: CASSLGVGTGRETQYF. CDR3 bases: TGTGCCAGCAGCTTGGGGGTCGGGACAGGGAGAGAGACCCAGTACTTC. The chain recombines TRBV5-5 with TRBJ2-5; 9 bases align to TRBD1. The CDR3 runs to 16 residues. V lost 0 bases and J lost 4; bases outside the gene matches: 7. From germline, CDR1 is SGHKS and CDR2 YYEKEE (reference sequence).

The chain combines TRBV9 with TRBJ2-7; 10 nucleotides align to TRBD1. The germline V gene encodes CDR1 SGDLS and CDR2 YYNGEE. V lost 4 bases, J lost 2 bases, and 6 bases stayed unmatched. The CDR3 totals 15 residues. In DNA, the CDR3 is TGTGCCAGCAGCTCCCACGGGACAGGGGCCTACGAGCAGTACTTC. It codes for CASSSHGTGAYEQYF.

This chain joins TRBV5-1 and TRBJ2-2; D gene uncertain. This CDR3 has 14 amino acids. The germline gives CDR1 SGHRS, CDR2 YFSETQ. V lost 4 bases to trimming and J lost 7 bases, with 14 bases between them. CDR3 in amino acids: CASSTYESGGELFF. The CDR3, as DNA: TGCGCCAGCAGCACGTACGAATCCGGCGGGGAGCTGTTTTTT.

The CDR3: CASSEVRVWTGELFF. The CDR3 region has the DNA TGTGCCAGCAGTGAGGTCAGGGTATGGACCGGGGAGCTGTTTTTT. The rearrangement links TRBV2 to TRBJ2-2, with TRBD1 as a possible D gene (5 bases). This CDR3 is 15 amino acids long. The germline gives CDR1 SNHLY, CDR2 FYNNEI. With 3 bases removed from V and 5 bases from J, the gap between germline ends came to 13 bases.

This clone has a handful of counts. The chain uses TRBV5-6 and TRBJ2-3, with TRBD2 matching 7 bases. V was pared by 5 bases and J by 0 bases, with 6 bases of the junction left unmatched. From germline, CDR1 is SGHDT and CDR2 YYEEEE. CDR3 length: 15 residues. CDR3 DNA: TGTGCCAGCAGTTCTGGACTAGTAAGCACAGATACGCAGTATTTT. This codes for CASSSGLVSTDTQYF. The full variable domain, with the rest looked up from reference TRBV5-6 and TRBJ2-3, is DAGVTQSPTHLIKTRGQQVTLRCSPKSGHDTVSWYQQALGQGPQFIFQYYEEEERQRGNFPDRFSGHQFPNYSSELNVNALLLGDSALYLCASSSGLVSTDTQYFGPGTRLTVL.

The J gene is TRBJ2-5, the V gene TRBV11-3; the D is unclear. This CDR3 is built from 13 residues. Per the germline V gene, CDR1 is SGHNT and CDR2 is YENEEA. V lost 1 base and J lost 3, with 6 bases in between. CDR3 protein: CASSLGLEETQYF. In nucleotides, the CDR3 is TGTGCCAGCAGCTTAGGGCTGGAAGAGACCCAGTACTTC.

The CDR3 sequence: CASSYAETEARQYF. The CDR3 bases are TGTGCCAGCAGTTACGCCGAGACTGAGGCAAGGCAGTACTTC. The chain links TRBV6-2 or TRBV6-3 to TRBJ2-7; no clear D. The CDR3 loop spans 14 amino acids. V lost 2 bases and J lost 9, with 17 bases in between. CDR1 is MNHEY and CDR2 is SVGEGT in the germline V gene.

The chain has TRBV6-5 and TRBJ1-2; D gene unclear. V dropped 5 bases and J dropped 8 bases, with 15 bases sitting between them. CDR3 length: 13 amino acids. Germline V gene data show CDR1 as MNHEY and CDR2 as SVGAGI. The CDR3 DNA sequence: TGTGCCAGCAGTCCTCGGGGAGGGAAGGGCTACACCTTC. It codes for CASSPRGGKGYTF.

V and J are TRBV6-5 and TRBJ2-7; tentatively, D is TRBD2 (5 bases). Germline V lookup: CDR1 MNHEY, CDR2 SVGAGI. V was shortened by 4 bases and J by 0 bases, with 10 bases between the two germline ends. The length of the CDR3 is 14 residues. CDR3 region: CASSSRAPSYEQYF. CDR3 nucleotides: TGTGCCAGCAGTTCGAGGGCCCCCTCCTACGAGCAGTACTTC.

Concerning this clone itself: This CDR3 is also generated by other DNA sequences in the sample. The gene calls are TRBV7-3 and TRBJ2-1, with 7 bases that match TRBD2. CDR1 is SGHTA and CDR2 is FQGTGA in the germline V gene. Trimming at V came to 2 bases and at J to 1 base, leaving 2 bases not matched to a gene. The CDR3 sequence is 15 residues long. This CDR3 is CASSLQGGSYNEQFF. The CDR3 DNA is TGTGCCAGCAGCTTACAGGGAGGGTCCTACAATGAGCAGTTCTTC.